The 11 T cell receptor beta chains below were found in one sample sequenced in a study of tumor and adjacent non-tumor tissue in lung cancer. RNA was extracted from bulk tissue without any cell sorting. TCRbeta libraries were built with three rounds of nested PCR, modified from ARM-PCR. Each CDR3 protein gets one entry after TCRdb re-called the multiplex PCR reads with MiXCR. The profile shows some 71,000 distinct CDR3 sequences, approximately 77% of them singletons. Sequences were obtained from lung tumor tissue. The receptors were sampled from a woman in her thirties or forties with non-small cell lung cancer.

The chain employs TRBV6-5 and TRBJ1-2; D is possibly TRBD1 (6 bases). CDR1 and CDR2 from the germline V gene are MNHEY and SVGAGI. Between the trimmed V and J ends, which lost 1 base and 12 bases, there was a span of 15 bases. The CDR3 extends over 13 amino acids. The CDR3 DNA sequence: TGTGCCAGCAGTTACTTCCCCTGGGGGGGCAACACCTTC. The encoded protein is CASSYFPWGGNTF.

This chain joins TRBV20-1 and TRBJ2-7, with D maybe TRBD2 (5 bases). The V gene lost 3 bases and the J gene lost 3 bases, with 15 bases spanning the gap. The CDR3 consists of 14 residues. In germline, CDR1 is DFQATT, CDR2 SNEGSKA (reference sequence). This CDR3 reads CSARPLSGFYEQYF. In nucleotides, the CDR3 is TGCAGTGCTAGGCCCCTATCGGGATTCTACGAGCAGTACTTC.

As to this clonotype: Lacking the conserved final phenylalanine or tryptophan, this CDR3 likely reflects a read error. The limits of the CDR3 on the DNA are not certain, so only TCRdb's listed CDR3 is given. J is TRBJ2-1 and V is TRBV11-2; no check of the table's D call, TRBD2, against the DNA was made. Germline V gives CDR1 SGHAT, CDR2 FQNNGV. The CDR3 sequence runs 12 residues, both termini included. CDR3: CANRLTRTRQFY.

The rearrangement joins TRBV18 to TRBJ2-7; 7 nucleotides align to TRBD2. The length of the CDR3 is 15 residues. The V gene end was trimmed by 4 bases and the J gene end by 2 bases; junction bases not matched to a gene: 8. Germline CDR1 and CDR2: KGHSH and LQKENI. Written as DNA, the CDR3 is TGTGCCAGCTCACTCGCTGGGAGGGGAACCTACGAGCAGTACTTC. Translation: CASSLAGRGTYEQYF.

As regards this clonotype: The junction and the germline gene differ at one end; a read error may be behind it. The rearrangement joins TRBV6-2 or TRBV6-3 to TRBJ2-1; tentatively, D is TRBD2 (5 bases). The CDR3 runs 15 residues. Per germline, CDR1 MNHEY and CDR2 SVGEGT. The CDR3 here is CASSYRERRNNERFF. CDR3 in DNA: TGTGCCAGCAGTTACAGGGAGCGGAGGAACAATGAGCGGTTCTTC.

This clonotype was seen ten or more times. The CDR3 nucleotides read TGTGCCAGCAGTCTCGGACTAGCTGGGGAAAATGAGCAGTTCTTC. Its translation: CASSLGLAGENEQFF. This rearrangement joins TRBV28 to TRBJ2-1; 8 bases line up with TRBD2. V gave up 5 bases and J gave up 7 bases; unmatched junction bases: 10. The CDR3 runs 15 residues. Per germline, CDR1 MDHEN and CDR2 SYDVKM.

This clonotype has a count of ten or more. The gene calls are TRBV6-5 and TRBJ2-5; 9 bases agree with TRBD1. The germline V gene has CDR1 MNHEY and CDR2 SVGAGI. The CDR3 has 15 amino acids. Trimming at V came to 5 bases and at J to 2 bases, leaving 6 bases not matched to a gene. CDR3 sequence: CASSPPGQGQETQYF. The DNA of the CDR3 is TGTGCCAGCAGTCCCCCGGGACAGGGACAAGAGACCCAGTACTTC.

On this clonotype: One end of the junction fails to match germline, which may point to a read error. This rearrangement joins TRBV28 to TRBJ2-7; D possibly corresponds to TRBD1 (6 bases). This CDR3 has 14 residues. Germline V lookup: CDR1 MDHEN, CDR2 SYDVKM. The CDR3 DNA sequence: TGTGCCAGCAGATCCGGGACATCTCCTTGGCAATGCTTCTTC. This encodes CASRSGTSPWQCFF.

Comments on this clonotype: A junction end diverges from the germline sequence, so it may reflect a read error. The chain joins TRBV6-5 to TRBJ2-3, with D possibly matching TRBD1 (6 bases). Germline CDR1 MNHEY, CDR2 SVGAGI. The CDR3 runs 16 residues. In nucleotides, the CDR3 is TGTACCAGCAGTTACACAGGGAGCGGATGGGTAGATACGCAGTATTTT. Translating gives CTSSYTGSGWVDTQYF.

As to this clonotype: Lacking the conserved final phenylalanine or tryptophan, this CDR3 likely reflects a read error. The CDR3 sequence: CVSGLGLCEQFY. In DNA, the CDR3 is TGTGTCAGCGGCTTAGGTTTGTGCGAGCAGTTCTAC. V and J are TRBV11-3 and TRBJ2-1, with D perhaps TRBD2 (5 bases). Germline assignment: CDR1 SGHNT and CDR2 YENEEA. This CDR3 contains 12 residues.

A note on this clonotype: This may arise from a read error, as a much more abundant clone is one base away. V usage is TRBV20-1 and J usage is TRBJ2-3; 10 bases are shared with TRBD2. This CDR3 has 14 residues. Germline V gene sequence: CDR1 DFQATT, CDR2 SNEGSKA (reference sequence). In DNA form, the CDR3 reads TGCAATGGTACCCCTAGCGGGAGAGCAGATACGCAGTATTTT. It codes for CNGTPSGRADTQYF.